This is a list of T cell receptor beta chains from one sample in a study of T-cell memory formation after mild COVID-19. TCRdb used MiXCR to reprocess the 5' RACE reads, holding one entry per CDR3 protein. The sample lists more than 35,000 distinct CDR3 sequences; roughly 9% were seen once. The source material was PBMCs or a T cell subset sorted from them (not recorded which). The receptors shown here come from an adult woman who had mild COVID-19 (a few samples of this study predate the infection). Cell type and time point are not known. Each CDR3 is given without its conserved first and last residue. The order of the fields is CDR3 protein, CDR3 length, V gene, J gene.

CDR3 protein: ASSYSPTSGVYNEQF; CDR3 length: 15; V gene: TRBV6-6; J gene: TRBJ2-1
CDR3 protein: SARSPSGYNEQF; CDR3 length: 12; V gene: TRBV20-1; J gene: TRBJ2-1
CDR3 protein: ASSDQANTGELF; CDR3 length: 12; V gene: TRBV2; J gene: TRBJ2-2
CDR3 protein: SVEGQTYEQY; CDR3 length: 10; V gene: TRBV29-1; J gene: TRBJ2-7
CDR3 protein: ASSRRQGSGNTEAF; CDR3 length: 14; V gene: TRBV3-1; J gene: TRBJ1-1
CDR3 protein: ASSLEGETQY; CDR3 length: 10; V gene: TRBV12-3/TRBV12-4; J gene: TRBJ2-5
CDR3 protein: ASSLLGRGSETQY; CDR3 length: 13; V gene: TRBV7-2; J gene: TRBJ2-5
CDR3 protein: ASRVGSAQPNQPQH; CDR3 length: 14; V gene: TRBV2; J gene: TRBJ1-5
CDR3 protein: ASSHGPGQY; CDR3 length: 9; V gene: TRBV7-9; J gene: TRBJ2-7
CDR3 protein: SGGTAGAGELF; CDR3 length: 11; V gene: TRBV29-1; J gene: TRBJ2-2
CDR3 protein: ASSRQDRGNTIY; CDR3 length: 12; V gene: TRBV12-3/TRBV12-4; J gene: TRBJ1-3
CDR3 protein: ASSSRTGNTEAF; CDR3 length: 12; V gene: TRBV12-3/TRBV12-4; J gene: TRBJ1-1
CDR3 protein: ASSIGAGFRPNYGYT; CDR3 length: 15; V gene: TRBV19; J gene: TRBJ1-2
CDR3 protein: ASSLVYGSRTTDSYEQY; CDR3 length: 17; V gene: TRBV5-1; J gene: TRBJ2-7
CDR3 protein: ASSLPPSSGAADTQY; CDR3 length: 15; V gene: TRBV12-3/TRBV12-4; J gene: TRBJ2-3
CDR3 protein: AWALAGGPREQF; CDR3 length: 12; V gene: TRBV30; J gene: TRBJ2-1
CDR3 protein: ASSPGTDIYQETQY; CDR3 length: 14; V gene: TRBV6-5; J gene: TRBJ2-5
CDR3 protein: SATPTGPINQPQH; CDR3 length: 13; V gene: TRBV20-1; J gene: TRBJ1-5
CDR3 protein: SAFGTGYEQY; CDR3 length: 10; V gene: TRBV29-1; J gene: TRBJ2-7
CDR3 protein: ASSLPGEPQH; CDR3 length: 10; V gene: TRBV7-2; J gene: TRBJ1-5
CDR3 protein: ASSYFGAGGSTDTQY; CDR3 length: 15; V gene: TRBV6-6; J gene: TRBJ2-3
CDR3 protein: ASSLLAGKGETQY; CDR3 length: 13; V gene: TRBV12-3/TRBV12-4; J gene: TRBJ2-5
CDR3 protein: ASSLAGETQY; CDR3 length: 10; V gene: TRBV5-1; J gene: TRBJ2-5
CDR3 protein: ASRAVNTEAF; CDR3 length: 10; V gene: TRBV9; J gene: TRBJ1-1
CDR3 protein: ASSEGGKNSPLH; CDR3 length: 12; V gene: TRBV6-1; J gene: TRBJ1-6
CDR3 protein: ASSLDGTGIRPQH; CDR3 length: 13; V gene: TRBV12-3/TRBV12-4; J gene: TRBJ1-5
CDR3 protein: ASSLEPSGGVTEQY; CDR3 length: 14; V gene: TRBV5-1; J gene: TRBJ2-7
CDR3 protein: ASSRAGLAGVWYTGELF; CDR3 length: 17; V gene: TRBV7-9; J gene: TRBJ2-2
CDR3 protein: SVEDYGARY; CDR3 length: 9; V gene: TRBV29-1; J gene: TRBJ2-7
CDR3 protein: ASSLDSPGSEAF; CDR3 length: 12; V gene: TRBV5-1; J gene: TRBJ1-1